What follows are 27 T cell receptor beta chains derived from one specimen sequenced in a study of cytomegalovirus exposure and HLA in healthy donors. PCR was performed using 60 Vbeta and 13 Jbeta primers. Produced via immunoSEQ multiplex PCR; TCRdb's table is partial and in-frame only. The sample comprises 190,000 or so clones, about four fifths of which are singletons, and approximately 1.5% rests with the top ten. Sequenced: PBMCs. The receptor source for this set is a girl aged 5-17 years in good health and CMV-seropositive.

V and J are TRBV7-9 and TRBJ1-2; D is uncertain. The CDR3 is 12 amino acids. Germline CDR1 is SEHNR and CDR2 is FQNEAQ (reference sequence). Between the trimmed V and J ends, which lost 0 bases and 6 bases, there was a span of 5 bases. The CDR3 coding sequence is TGTGCCAGCAGCTTAGCAAGAGATGGCTACACCTTC. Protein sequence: CASSLARDGYTF.

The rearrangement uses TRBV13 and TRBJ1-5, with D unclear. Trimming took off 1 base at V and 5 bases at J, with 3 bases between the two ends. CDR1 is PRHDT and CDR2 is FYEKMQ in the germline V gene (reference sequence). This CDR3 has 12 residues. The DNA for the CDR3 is TGTGCCAGCAGCTTAGCAGATCAGCCCCAGCATTTT. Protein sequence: CASSLADQPQHF.

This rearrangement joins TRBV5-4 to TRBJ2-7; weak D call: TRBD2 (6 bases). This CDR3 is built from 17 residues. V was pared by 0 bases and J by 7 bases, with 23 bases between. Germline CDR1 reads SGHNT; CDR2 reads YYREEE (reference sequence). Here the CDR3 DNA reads TGTGCCAGCAGCTTGGCCAGGCAGCGGGCCATCCCGTTAGAGCAGTACTTC. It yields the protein CASSLARQRAIPLEQYF.

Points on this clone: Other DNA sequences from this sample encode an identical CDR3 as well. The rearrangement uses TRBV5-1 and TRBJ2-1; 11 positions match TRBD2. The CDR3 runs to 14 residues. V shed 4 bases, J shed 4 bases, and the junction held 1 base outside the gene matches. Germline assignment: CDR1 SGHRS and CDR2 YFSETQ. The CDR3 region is CASSASGGYNEQFF. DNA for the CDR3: TGCGCCAGCAGCGCTAGCGGGGGGTACAATGAGCAGTTCTTC.

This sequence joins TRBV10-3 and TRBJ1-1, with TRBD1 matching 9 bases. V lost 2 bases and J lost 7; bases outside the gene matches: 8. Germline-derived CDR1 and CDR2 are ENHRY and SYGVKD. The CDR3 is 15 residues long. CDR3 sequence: CAISEASPGQGEAFF. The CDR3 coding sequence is TGTGCCATCAGTGAGGCTTCACCGGGACAGGGTGAAGCTTTCTTT.

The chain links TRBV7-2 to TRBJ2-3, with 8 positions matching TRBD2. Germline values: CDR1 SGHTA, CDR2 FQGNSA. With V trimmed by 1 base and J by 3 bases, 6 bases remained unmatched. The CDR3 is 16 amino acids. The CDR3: CASSLGSSGGTDTQYF. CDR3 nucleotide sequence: TGTGCCAGCAGCTTAGGGTCAAGCGGGGGAACAGATACGCAGTATTTT.

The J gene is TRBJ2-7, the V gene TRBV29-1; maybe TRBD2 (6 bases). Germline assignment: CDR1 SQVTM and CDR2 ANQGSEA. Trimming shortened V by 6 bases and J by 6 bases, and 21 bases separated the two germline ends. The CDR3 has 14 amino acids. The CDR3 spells CSVRGNGHGGEQYF. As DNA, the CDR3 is TGCAGCGTCCGGGGGAACGGACACGGCGGCGAGCAGTACTTC.

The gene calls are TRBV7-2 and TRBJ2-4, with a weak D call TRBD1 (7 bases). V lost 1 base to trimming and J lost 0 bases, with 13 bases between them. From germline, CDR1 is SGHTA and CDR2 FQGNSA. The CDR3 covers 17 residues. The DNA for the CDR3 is TGTGCCAGCAGCTTAGTAGCAGGGGGGCTAGCCAAAAACATTCAGTACTTC. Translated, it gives CASSLVAGGLAKNIQYF.

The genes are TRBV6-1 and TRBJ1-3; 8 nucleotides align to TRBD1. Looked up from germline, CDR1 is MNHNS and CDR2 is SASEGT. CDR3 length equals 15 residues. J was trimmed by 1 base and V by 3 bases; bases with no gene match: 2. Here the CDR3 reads CASSDWTGSGNTIYF. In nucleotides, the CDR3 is TGTGCCAGCAGTGATTGGACAGGGTCTGGAAACACCATATATTTT.

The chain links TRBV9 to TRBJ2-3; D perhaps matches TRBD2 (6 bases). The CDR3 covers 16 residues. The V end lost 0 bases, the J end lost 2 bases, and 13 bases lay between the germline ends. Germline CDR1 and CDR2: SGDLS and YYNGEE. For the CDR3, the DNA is TGTGCCAGCAGCGTAGACGGGGGTGAAACCACAGATACGCAGTATTTT. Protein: CASSVDGGETTDTQYF.

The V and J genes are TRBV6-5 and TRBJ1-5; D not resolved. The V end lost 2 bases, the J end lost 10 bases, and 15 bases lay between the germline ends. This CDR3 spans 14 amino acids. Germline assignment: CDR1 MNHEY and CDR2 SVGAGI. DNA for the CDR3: TGTGCCAGCAGTTACCGACCCGACGCGGGTCCCCAGCATTTT. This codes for CASSYRPDAGPQHF.

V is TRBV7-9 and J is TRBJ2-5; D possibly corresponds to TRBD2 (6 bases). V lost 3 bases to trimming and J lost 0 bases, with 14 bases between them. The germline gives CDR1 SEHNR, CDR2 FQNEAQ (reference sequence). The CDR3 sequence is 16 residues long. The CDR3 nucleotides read TGTGCCAGCAGCTTTAACCGGGGCGGGAACCAAGAGACCCAGTACTTC. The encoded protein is CASSFNRGGNQETQYF. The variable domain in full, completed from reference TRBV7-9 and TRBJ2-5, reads DTGVSQNPRHKITKRGQNVTFRCDPISEHNRLYWYRQTLGQGPEFLTYFQNEAQLEKSRLLSDRFSAERPKGSFSTLEIQRTEQGDSAMYLCASSFNRGGNQETQYFGPGTRLLVL.

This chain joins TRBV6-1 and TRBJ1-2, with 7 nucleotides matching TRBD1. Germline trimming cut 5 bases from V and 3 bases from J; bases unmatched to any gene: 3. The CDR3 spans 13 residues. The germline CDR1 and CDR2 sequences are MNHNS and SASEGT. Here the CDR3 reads CASSKDRYYGYTF. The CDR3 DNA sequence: TGTGCCAGCAGTAAGGACAGGTACTATGGCTACACCTTC.

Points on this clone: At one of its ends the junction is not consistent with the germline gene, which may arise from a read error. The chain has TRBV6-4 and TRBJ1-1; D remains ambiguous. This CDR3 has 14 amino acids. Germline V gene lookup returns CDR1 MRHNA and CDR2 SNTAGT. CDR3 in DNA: TGTGCCAGCAGCACCGGACTGGGGAACGCTGAAGCTTTCTTT. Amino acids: CASSTGLGNAEAFF.

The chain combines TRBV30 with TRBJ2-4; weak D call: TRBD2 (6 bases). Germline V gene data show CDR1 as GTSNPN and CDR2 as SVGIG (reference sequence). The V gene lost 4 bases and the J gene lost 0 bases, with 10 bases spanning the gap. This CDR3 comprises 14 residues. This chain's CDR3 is CAWNPGVAKNIQYF. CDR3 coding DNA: TGTGCCTGGAACCCGGGGGTAGCCAAAAACATTCAGTACTTC.

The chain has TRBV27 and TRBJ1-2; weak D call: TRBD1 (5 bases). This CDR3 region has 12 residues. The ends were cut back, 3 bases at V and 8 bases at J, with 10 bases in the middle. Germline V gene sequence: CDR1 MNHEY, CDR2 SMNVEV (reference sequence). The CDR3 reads CASSFQGRGYTF. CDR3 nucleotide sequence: TGTGCCAGCAGTTTTCAGGGTCGGGGCTACACCTTC.

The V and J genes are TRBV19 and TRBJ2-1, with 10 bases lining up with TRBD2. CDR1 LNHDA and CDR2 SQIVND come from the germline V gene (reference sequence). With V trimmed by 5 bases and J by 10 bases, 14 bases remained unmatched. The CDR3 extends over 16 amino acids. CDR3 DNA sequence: TGTGCCAGTAGTGACCTGGGGAGCGGGGGGGCCCGGGAGCAGTTCTTC. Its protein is CASSDLGSGGAREQFF.

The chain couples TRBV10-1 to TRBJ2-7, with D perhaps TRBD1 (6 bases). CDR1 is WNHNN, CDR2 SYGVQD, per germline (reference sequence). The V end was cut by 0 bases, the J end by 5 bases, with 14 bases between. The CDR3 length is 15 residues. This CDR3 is CASSESPQGFDEQYF. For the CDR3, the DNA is TGCGCCAGCAGTGAGTCGCCACAGGGTTTCGACGAGCAGTACTTC.

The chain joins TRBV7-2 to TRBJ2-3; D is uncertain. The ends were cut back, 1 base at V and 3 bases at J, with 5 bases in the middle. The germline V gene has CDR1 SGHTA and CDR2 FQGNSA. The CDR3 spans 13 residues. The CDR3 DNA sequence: TGTGCCAGCAGCTTAGGAGAAACAGATACGCAGTATTTT. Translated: CASSLGETDTQYF.

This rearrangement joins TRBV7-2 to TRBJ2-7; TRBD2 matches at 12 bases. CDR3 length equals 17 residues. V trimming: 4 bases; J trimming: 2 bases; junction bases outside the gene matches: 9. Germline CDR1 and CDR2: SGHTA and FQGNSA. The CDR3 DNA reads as TGTGCCAGCAGCTCCACTAGCGGGGGGCAGAAAACCTACGAGCAGTACTTC. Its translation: CASSSTSGGQKTYEQYF. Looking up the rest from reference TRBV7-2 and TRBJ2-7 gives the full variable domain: GAGVSQSPSNKVTEKGKDVELRCDPISGHTALYWYRQSLGQGLEFLIYFQGNSAPDKSGLPSDRFSAERTGGSVSTLTIQRTQQEDSAVYLCASSSTSGGQKTYEQYFGPGTRLTVT.

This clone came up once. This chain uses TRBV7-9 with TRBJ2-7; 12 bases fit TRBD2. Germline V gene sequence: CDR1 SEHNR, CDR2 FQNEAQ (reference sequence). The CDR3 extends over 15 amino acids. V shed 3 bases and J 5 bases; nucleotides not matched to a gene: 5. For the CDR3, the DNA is TGTGCCAGCAGCTTTCTAGCGGGGGGGCCGAACGAGCAGTACTTC. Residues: CASSFLAGGPNEQYF.

The CDR3 coding sequence is TGTGCCAGCAGTACGCCGCCAGGGGTACAGACCCAGTACTTC. It yields the protein CASSTPPGVQTQYF. The chain carries TRBV21-1 and TRBJ2-5; the table gives TRBD1 as D, unverified against the DNA. TRBV21-1 is labeled a pseudogene. The CDR3 totals 14 residues.

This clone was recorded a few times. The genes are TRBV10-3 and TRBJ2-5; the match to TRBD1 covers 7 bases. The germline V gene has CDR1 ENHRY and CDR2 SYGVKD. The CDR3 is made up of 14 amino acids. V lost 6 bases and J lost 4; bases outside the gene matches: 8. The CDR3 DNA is TGTGCCATCAGCCTTCGGACAGGCGGAGAGACCCAGTACTTC. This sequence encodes CAISLRTGGETQYF.

The CDR3 spells CASSSQSGGRFEQYF. In DNA form, the CDR3 reads TGTGCCAGCAGCTCCCAATCCGGGGGTCGGTTCGAGCAGTACTTC. The V gene is TRBV7-2, the J gene TRBJ2-7, with D perhaps TRBD2 (6 bases). Looked up from germline, CDR1 is SGHTA and CDR2 is FQGNSA. V was shortened by 4 bases and J by 6 bases, with 19 bases between the two germline ends. CDR3 size: 15 residues.

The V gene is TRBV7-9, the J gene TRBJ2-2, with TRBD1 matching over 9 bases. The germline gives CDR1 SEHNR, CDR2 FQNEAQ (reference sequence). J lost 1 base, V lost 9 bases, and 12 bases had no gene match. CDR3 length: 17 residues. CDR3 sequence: CARSQTPGQGNTGELFF. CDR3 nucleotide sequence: TGTGCCAGGTCCCAAACCCCGGGACAGGGGAACACCGGGGAGCTGTTTTTT.

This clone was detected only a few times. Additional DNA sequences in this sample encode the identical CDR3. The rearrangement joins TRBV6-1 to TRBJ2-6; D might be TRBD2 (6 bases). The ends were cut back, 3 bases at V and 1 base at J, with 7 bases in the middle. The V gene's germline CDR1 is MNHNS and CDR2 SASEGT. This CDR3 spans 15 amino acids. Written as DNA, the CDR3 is TGTGCCAGCAGTGAGCGGGGATCTGGGGCCAACGTCCTGACTTTC. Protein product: CASSERGSGANVLTF.

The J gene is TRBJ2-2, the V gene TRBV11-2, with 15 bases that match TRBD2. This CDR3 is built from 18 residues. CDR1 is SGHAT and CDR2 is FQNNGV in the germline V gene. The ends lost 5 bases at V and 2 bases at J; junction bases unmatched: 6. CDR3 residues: CASSLRTSGGVNTGELFF. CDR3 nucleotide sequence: TGTGCCAGCAGCCTCCGGACTAGCGGGGGGGTCAACACCGGGGAGCTGTTTTTT. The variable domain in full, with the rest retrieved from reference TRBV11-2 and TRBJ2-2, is EAGVAQSPRYKIIEKRQSVAFWCNPISGHATLYWYQQILGQGPKLLIQFQNNGVVDDSQLPKDRFSAERLKGVDSTLKIQPAKLEDSAVYLCASSLRTSGGVNTGELFFGEGSRLTVL.